This T cell receptor (beta chain) was sequenced in a study of human T cells and chemical hapten exposure. Via MiXCR, TCRdb re-called the RACE reads, giving one row per CDR3 protein. The sample yields 180,000 or so distinct CDR3 sequences, approximately 29% seen once. CDR1 is MGHDK and CDR2 is SYGVNS in the germline V gene. CDR3 size: 13 residues. V lost 7 bases, J lost 2 bases, and 6 bases lay in between. Time point noted: pre-sensitization, week 0. Noted treatment: therapeutic diphenylcyclopropenone sensitization with weekly scalp DPC. The drawing of blood occurred before each patch test was applied. Sequencing was performed on whole blood, taken in connection with sensitization to the hapten diphenylcyclopropenone (DPC). This sequence originates from a woman in her twenties or thirties with alopecia areata. Some clones in this sample may be carry-over from other donors' samples. V and J are TRBV25-1 and TRBJ2-6; no reliable D call. The CDR3 DNA reads TGTGCCAGCAACCAAGCTGGGGCCAACGTCCTGACTTTC. This encodes CASNQAGANVLTF.